This TCR beta chain was observed in a study of post-analysis software for immune sequencing data. In the case of this clonotype: Its target is not known.

Study results and limitations: TRBV5-6, TRBV5-1 and TRBV20-1 belonged to a set of roughly five TRBV segments that were more frequent in patients than controls.

The germline V gene encodes CDR1 MNHNS and CDR2 SASEGT. The CDR3 is 14 amino acids. J gave up 2 bases and V 5 bases, and 1 base lay outside the gene matches. cDNA libraries of TCR beta carried unique molecular identifiers. Approximately 0.5 million cDNA molecules were recovered from an input of about 0.9 to 11 million T cells. TCRdb used MiXCR to reprocess the PCR reads, holding one entry per CDR3 protein. The sample lists 350,000 to 450,000 distinct CDR3 sequences; roughly 38% were seen once. This receptor was identified in a girl aged 2 to 9 with multiple sclerosis. The rearrangement links TRBV6-1 to TRBJ2-1; 9 bases are shared with TRBD1. The sequenced sample consisted of blood. The CDR3: CASSRDRAYNEQFF. CDR3 DNA sequence: TGTGCCAGCAGTCGGGACAGGGCCTACAATGAGCAGTTCTTC.